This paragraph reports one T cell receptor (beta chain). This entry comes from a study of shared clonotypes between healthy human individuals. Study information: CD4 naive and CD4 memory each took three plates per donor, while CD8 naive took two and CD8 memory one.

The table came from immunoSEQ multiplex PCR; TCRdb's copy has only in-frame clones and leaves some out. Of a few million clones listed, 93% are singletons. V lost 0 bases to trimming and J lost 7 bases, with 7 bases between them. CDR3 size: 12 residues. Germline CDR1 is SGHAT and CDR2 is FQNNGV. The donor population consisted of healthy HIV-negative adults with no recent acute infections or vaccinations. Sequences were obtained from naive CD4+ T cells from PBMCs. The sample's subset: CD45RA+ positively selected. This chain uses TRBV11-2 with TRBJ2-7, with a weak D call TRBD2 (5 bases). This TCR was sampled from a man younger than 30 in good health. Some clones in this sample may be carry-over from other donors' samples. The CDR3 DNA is TGTGCCAGCAGCTTAGAGTCGGGGGAGCAGTACTTC. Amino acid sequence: CASSLESGEQYF.